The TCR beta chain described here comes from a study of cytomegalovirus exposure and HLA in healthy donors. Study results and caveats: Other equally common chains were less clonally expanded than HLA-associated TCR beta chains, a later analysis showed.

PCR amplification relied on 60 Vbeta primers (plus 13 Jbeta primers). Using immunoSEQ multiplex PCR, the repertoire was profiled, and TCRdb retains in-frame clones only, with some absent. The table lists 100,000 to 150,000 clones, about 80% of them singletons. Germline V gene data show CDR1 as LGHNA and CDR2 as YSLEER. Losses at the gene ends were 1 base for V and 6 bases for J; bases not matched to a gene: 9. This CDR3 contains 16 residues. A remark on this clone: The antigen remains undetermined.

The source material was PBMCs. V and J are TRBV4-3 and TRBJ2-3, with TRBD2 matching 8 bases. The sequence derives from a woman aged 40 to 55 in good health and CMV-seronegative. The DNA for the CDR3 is TGCGCCAGCAGCCAAGTTCCTTTCCGGGGGGGGGATACGCAGTATTTT. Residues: CASSQVPFRGGDTQYF.